The sequence of this TCR beta chain was determined in a study of blood T cell repertoires in COVID-19. Across the study: Samples representing acute and convalescent COVID-19 were sourced from the United States, Italy and Spain. PBMCs, B-cell-depleted T cells, or T cells provided the cDNA or gDNA that made up the material.

Libraries were prepared by immunoSEQ multiplex PCR; TCRdb keeps only in-frame clonotypes and omits some of them. The table lists 80,000 or so clones, 90% of them singletons. Trimming took off 1 base at V and 2 bases at J, with 24 bases between the two ends. The CDR3 is 20 amino acids. Germline V gene sequence: CDR1 LNHNV, CDR2 YYDKDF (reference sequence). The sample taken for sequencing was peripheral blood. The chain employs TRBV15 and TRBJ2-1; D gene unclear. This receptor was obtained from a woman between 50 and 59 years old in a cohort sampled during active COVID-19. CDR3 DNA: TGTGCCACCAGCAGAGTAACGAACTCCCTGCGGTTCGTACCCTACAATGAGCAGTTCTTC. It is translated as CATSRVTNSLRFVPYNEQFF.